The 13 T cell receptor beta chains below come from one sample, sequenced in a study of response to subunit inactivated influenza vaccine listed by TCRdb under 2018. The method behind the library was RT-PCR. Instrument on record: Illumina HiSeq 2500. TCRdb redid the processing of the public reads, applying fastp at Q25 and MiXCR, and retained in-frame beta chains. All rows with the same CDR3 protein become a single entry with the most common DNA and genes. Across this sample there are 500,000 to 550,000 distinct CDR3 sequences, with approximately 24% seen only once. Approximately 3% of the sample lies in the top ten. The same sample was also studied in work on T cells expressing NK-cell markers. That second report states: TCR beta cDNA libraries were made by 5'RACE template switching that added a universal primer site and unique molecular identifiers.

The sample consisted of CD4+ T cells sorted from PBMCs, taken 11 to 12 days after vaccination. These receptors all stem from a man between 50 and 59 years old who received an inactivated influenza vaccine. Donor details come from another sample of the same person, matched by shared clones.

The genes are TRBV20-1 and TRBJ1-1; D remains ambiguous. The CDR3 sequence is 12 residues long. Deletions cut 2 bases from V and 3 bases from J, with 7 bases between. Germline CDR1 DFQATT, CDR2 SNEGSKA (reference sequence). Here the CDR3 reads CSARNVDTEAFF. The CDR3 DNA sequence: TGCAGTGCTAGAAACGTGGACACTGAAGCTTTCTTT.

The table lists this clonotype with many counts. The chain recombines TRBV5-1 with TRBJ2-1; 7 bases map to TRBD2. Germline V gene lookup returns CDR1 SGHRS and CDR2 YFSETQ. After removal of 1 base from V and 1 base from J, the junction contained 11 bases not matched to a gene. CDR3 length: 18 amino acids. The CDR3 DNA follows: TGCGCCAGCAGCTTGCCTGAAAAGCGGGAAGGGTCCTACAATGAGCAGTTCTTC. It is translated as CASSLPEKREGSYNEQFF. Full variable domain (remainder filled in from reference TRBV5-1 and TRBJ2-1): KAGVTQTPRYLIKTRGQQVTLSCSPISGHRSVSWYQQTPGQGLQFLFEYFSETQRNKGNFPGRFSGRQFSNSRSEMNVSTLELGDSALYLCASSLPEKREGSYNEQFFGPGTRLTVL.

The chain links TRBV2 to TRBJ2-3, with D maybe TRBD2 (5 bases). Germline CDR1 is SNHLY and CDR2 is FYNNEI. The CDR3 totals 16 residues. With 7 bases removed from V and 0 bases from J, the gap between germline ends came to 17 bases. In nucleotides, the CDR3 is TGTGCCAGCAAACGGACTTTTTTCCTAAGCACAGATACGCAGTATTTT. Its translation: CASKRTFFLSTDTQYF.

This clonotype was counted a few times. This chain uses TRBV24-1 with TRBJ2-5; maybe TRBD2 (7 bases). Germline loops: CDR1 KGHDR, CDR2 SFDVKD. CDR3 length equals 14 residues. V lost 5 bases and J lost 3, with 12 bases in between. CDR3 nucleotides: TGTGCCACCAGTGGGGGGCTAGCGGAAGAGACCCAGTACTTC. This sequence encodes CATSGGLAEETQYF.

This clonotype has only a few counts. J is TRBJ2-1 and V is TRBV20-1, with a possible D match to TRBD2 (5 bases). CDR1 and CDR2 (germline): DFQATT, SNEGSKA (reference sequence). The V and J ends lost 3 bases and 10 bases respectively, with 13 bases between them. The CDR3 runs to 12 residues. CDR3 protein: CSASPSGLEQFF. The CDR3 DNA sequence: TGCAGTGCTAGTCCCAGCGGTTTAGAGCAGTTCTTC.

This clonotype turned up a few times. The rearrangement uses TRBV5-1 and TRBJ2-5; 9 bases match TRBD1. In germline, CDR1 is SGHRS, CDR2 YFSETQ. Trimming cost V 3 bases and J 2 bases; bases outside gene matches: 2. The CDR3 runs to 14 residues. The DNA for the CDR3 is TGCGCCAGCAGCTATGGACAGGGGCAAGAGACCCAGTACTTC. Encoded protein: CASSYGQGQETQYF. Based on the CDR3 plus reference TRBV5-1 and TRBJ2-5, the full variable domain is KAGVTQTPRYLIKTRGQQVTLSCSPISGHRSVSWYQQTPGQGLQFLFEYFSETQRNKGNFPGRFSGRQFSNSRSEMNVSTLELGDSALYLCASSYGQGQETQYFGPGTRLLVL.

This clonotype was counted between two and nine times. V and J are TRBV12-3 or TRBV12-4 and TRBJ2-5, with D perhaps TRBD2 (7 bases). Trimming left V 2 bases short and J 4 bases short, with 17 bases between. CDR3 length: 16 residues. The CDR3 loop is CASSLPGAGVSETQYF. The CDR3, as DNA: TGTGCCAGCAGTTTACCGGGGGCGGGAGTGTCAGAGACCCAGTACTTC.

The chain links TRBV7-9 to TRBJ1-2; D uncertain. The germline V and J ends were trimmed by 3 bases and 5 bases, with 7 bases remaining between them. Per germline, CDR1 SEHNR and CDR2 FQNEAQ (reference sequence). The CDR3 length is 12 residues. This CDR3 is CASSFEGYGYTF. DNA for the CDR3: TGTGCCAGCAGCTTTGAAGGATATGGCTACACCTTC. The variable domain in full, completed from reference TRBV7-9 and TRBJ1-2, reads DTGVSQNPRHKITKRGQNVTFRCDPISEHNRLYWYRQTLGQGPEFLTYFQNEAQLEKSRLLSDRFSAERPKGSFSTLEIQRTEQGDSAMYLCASSFEGYGYTFGSGTRLTVV.

The sample holds a few counts of this clonotype. The genes are TRBV18 and TRBJ2-1; the D gene is possibly TRBD2 (6 bases). Germline V gene lookup returns CDR1 KGHSH and CDR2 LQKENI. V lost 5 bases, J lost 6 bases, and 17 bases lay in between. The CDR3 is 15 amino acids. Written as DNA, the CDR3 is TGTGCCAGCTCAGTCCAAGACGGGAGAACCAATGAGCAGTTCTTC. This translates into CASSVQDGRTNEQFF.

This clonotype was observed many times. The V call is TRBV6-5, the J call TRBJ1-3, with 7 bases fitting TRBD1. From germline, CDR1 is MNHEY and CDR2 SVGAGI. The CDR3 is 16 residues long. The V gene end was trimmed by 0 bases and the J gene end by 2 bases; junction bases not matched to a gene: 4. The CDR3 protein is CASSYSLTGTGNTIYF. CDR3 coding DNA: TGTGCCAGCAGTTACTCTTTGACAGGGACTGGAAACACCATATATTTT.

The J gene is TRBJ2-7, the V gene TRBV5-1; 7 nucleotides line up with TRBD1. Germline trimming cut 4 bases from V and 3 bases from J; bases unmatched to any gene: 7. CDR3 length equals 14 residues. Germline V gene data show CDR1 as SGHRS and CDR2 as YFSETQ. The DNA for the CDR3 is TGCGCCAGCAGCCCCGGACAGGACCTCTACGAGCAGTACTTC. Amino acid sequence: CASSPGQDLYEQYF.

The genes are TRBV12-3 or TRBV12-4 and TRBJ2-1, with 7 positions matching TRBD2. V lost 5 bases to trimming and J lost 9 bases; unmatched junction nucleotides: 10. The CDR3 runs to 14 residues. Written as DNA, the CDR3 is TGTGCCAGCAGTAATACCGGGACTACGGTTGAGCAGTTCTTC. Its translation is CASSNTGTTVEQFF.

This chain connects TRBV7-9 to TRBJ2-7; a possible D gene is TRBD1 (7 bases). The germline CDR1 and CDR2 sequences are SEHNR and FQNEAQ (reference sequence). The V end lost 5 bases, the J end lost 6 bases, and 14 bases lay between the germline ends. The CDR3 is 13 amino acids. CDR3 amino acids: CASSLQGGGEQYF. Here the CDR3 DNA reads TGTGCCAGCAGCCTCCAGGGGGGAGGCGAGCAGTACTTC.